This T cell receptor beta chain was sequenced during a study of T cells in Graves' hyperthyroidism and ophthalmopathy. The table lists this clonotype with a few counts. The antigen remains unidentified. Stable disease denoted Graves' hyperthyroidism without ophthalmopathy progression within 18 months. The diagnoses drew upon clinical symptoms, serum thyroxine and TRAb, thyroid ultrasound and orbital computed tomography. Whole-study findings and limits: Among clonotypes expanded in thyroid above 0.001, most were also found in blood. It was a median roughly 6.5 months before onset that the model predicted ophthalmopathy.

What was amplified from RNA transcripts were TCR beta CDR3 regions. A set of HTBI primers served as the primers for a first-round RT-PCR of the TCR CDR3. TCRdb independently ran MiXCR on the multiplex PCR reads; one entry per CDR3 protein. This sample yields approximately 590,000 distinct CDR3 sequences, of which more than 15% are seen a single time; around 7.8% belongs to the top ten. This CDR3 is 19 amino acids long. Trimming removed 3 bases at V and 4 bases at J, with 28 bases between. Germline V CDR1 and CDR2: LGHNA, YNFKEQ. The source of this sequence is a woman in her 30s with Graves' hyperthyroidism. V usage is TRBV4-2 and J usage is TRBJ2-7, with D maybe TRBD2 (7 bases). Specimen: blood. As DNA, the CDR3 is TGTGCCAGCAGCCATGGGACATTACTCGAGACTAGCCTCCCTTACGAGCAGTACTTC. Its protein product is CASSHGTLLETSLPYEQYF.